These T cell receptor beta chains were read from a single sample in a study of CDR3 diversity in severe acne. MiXCR, run by TCRdb on the PCR reads, gives a single entry per CDR3 protein. The sample has tens of thousands of distinct CDR3 sequences; under 60% are singletons. The sample was blood. The receptors derive from a male donor in good health, without acne. CDR3s include the opening cysteine and the closing phenylalanine or tryptophan. The D gene is left open where the match is weak. Rows give clone size only sometimes, using once, few, many, or a class for an expanded clone.

TRBV5-6	TRBJ2-7	NA	NA	TGTGCCAGCAGCTTAGAGACCGCGGGCTACGAGCAGTACTTC	CASSLETAGYEQYF
TRBV7-8	TRBJ2-2	NA	NA	TGTGCCAGCAGGCCTAGGACCCAGGGCTGTGCGAACACCGGGGAGCTGTTTTTT	CASRPRTQGCANTGELFF
TRBV9	TRBJ1-2	NA	many	TGTGCCAGCTCCGGGACAATTAGTCCTGGCTACACCTTC	CASSGTISPGYTF
TRBV25-1	TRBJ1-1	NA	NA	TGTGCCACCAGAGGACGAGGTACCCGAAACACTGAAGCTTTCTTT	CATRGRGTRNTEAFF
TRBV10-3	TRBJ2-5	NA	NA	TGTGCCATCAGTGAGACCCAGTACTTC	CAISETQYF
TRBV5-1	TRBJ2-2	TRBD2	NA	TGCGCCAGCAGCGAACCGACGGGGGGATCTGCCGGGGAGCTGTTTTTT	CASSEPTGGSAGELFF
TRBV30	TRBJ1-5	NA	many	TGTGCCTGGAGCAGGGGTAGCAATCAGCCCCAGCATTTT	CAWSRGSNQPQHF
TRBV7-7	TRBJ2-7	NA	medium-sized	TGTGCCAGCAGCTTACGGTTGGGATACTACGAGCAGTACTTC	CASSLRLGYYEQYF
TRBV5-1	TRBJ1-4	NA	NA	TGCGCCAGCAGCAGGCAGGGGAATGAAAAACTGTTTTTT	CASSRQGNEKLFF
TRBV7-8	TRBJ2-6	NA	NA	TGTGCCAGCAGCTTAGGAGTACAGGGTACCACTGAAGCTTTC	CASSLGVQGTTEAF
TRBV25-1	TRBJ2-7	NA	NA	TGTGCCAGCAGTGAGTTGGGCAGACAGAGAGGCTCCTACAATGAGCAGTACTTC	CASSELGRQRGSYNEQYF
TRBV20-1	TRBJ1-2	NA	once	NA	CSGGREMNTEAFFGQGSYGYTF
TRBV9	TRBJ1-2	TRBD1	few	TGTGCCAGCAGCGAGGGACAGGGGCGCTACACCTTC	CASSEGQGRYTF
TRBV4-1	TRBJ2-7	NA	NA	TGCGCCAGCAGCCAAGCCACTACCAATTCCTACGAGCAGTACTTC	CASSQATTNSYEQYF
TRBV5-1	TRBJ1-4	NA	NA	TGCGCCAGCAGTCGCCAGGTCGATGAAAAACTGTTTTTT	CASSRQVDEKLFF
TRBV12-5	TRBJ1-1	NA	once	TGTGCTAGTGGTTTAGGGGACAAGAACACTGAAGCTTTCTTT	CASGLGDKNTEAFF
TRBV6-5	TRBJ2-7	TRBD1	NA	TGTGCCACCAGTCCGGGACAGGGGTACGAGCAGTACTTC	CATSPGQGYEQYF
TRBV19	TRBJ1-3	NA	NA	TGTGCCAGTAGTATAGACAGGGGAAGAACGGGTGGAAACACCATATATTTT	CASSIDRGRTGGNTIYF
TRBV7-8	TRBJ2-6	NA	NA	TGTGCCAGCAGCCCCTCATGGACATCTGGGGCCAACGTCCTGACTTTC	CASSPSWTSGANVLTF
TRBV15	TRBJ1-4	NA	NA	TGTGCCACCAGCAGATTGCGACTTGAGGATGAAAAACTGTTTTTT	CATSRLRLEDEKLFF
TRBV7-9	TRBJ1-2	TRBD1	once	TGTGCCAGCAGCCTAGGACAGGGTTGGGGCTACACCTTC	CASSLGQGWGYTF
TRBV7-9	TRBJ2-6	NA	NA	TGTGCCAGCAGCTTAGAGATGAACACTGAAGCTTTC	CASSLEMNTEAF
TRBV12-3/TRBV12-4	TRBJ2-7	TRBD2	NA	TGTGCCAGCAGTCTCCAGGGTACCCTAGCGGGACACGAGCAGTACTTC	CASSLQGTLAGHEQYF
TRBV2	TRBJ1-5	TRBD1	NA	TGTGCCAGCAGTCGGGGACAGAATAGCAATCAGCCCCAGCATTTT	CASSRGQNSNQPQHF
TRBV19	TRBJ2-7	NA	NA	TGTGCCAGTAGTATGGAACAGGGAATATACGAGCAGTACTTC	CASSMEQGIYEQYF
TRBV15	TRBJ1-5	NA	many	TGTGCCACCAGCAGAGCTGAGGTCGCTCAGCCCCAGCATTTT	CATSRAEVAQPQHF
TRBV6-4	TRBJ2-3	NA	NA	TGTGCCAGCAGCCGGACAAGTAACAATGAGCAGTATTTT	CASSRTSNNEQYF
TRBV25-1	TRBJ2-7	NA	NA	TGTGCCAGCAGTCGACAGCCTCGGGGGCGCGAGCAGTACTTC	CASSRQPRGREQYF
TRBV2	TRBJ2-5	TRBD2	NA	TGTGCCAGCAGTGAAGGTCTAGCGGGAGCTCAAGAGACCCAGTACTTC	CASSEGLAGAQETQYF
TRBV24-1	TRBJ1-1	TRBD1	NA	TGTGCCACTAGGGACAGGGGGCCCACTGAAGCTTTCTTT	CATRDRGPTEAFF
TRBV5-5	TRBJ1-3	NA	many	TGTGCCAGCAGCTTGGAGGGCCACTCTGGAAACACCATATATTTT	CASSLEGHSGNTIYF
TRBV9	TRBJ2-1	NA	NA	TGTGCCAGCAGCGTAGGGGGAGCGGTACCCTACAATGAGCAGTTCTTC	CASSVGGAVPYNEQFF
TRBV7-8	TRBJ2-1	TRBD2	once	TGTGCCAGCAGCACACACGGGACTAGCAATGAGCAGTTCTTC	CASSTHGTSNEQFF
TRBV5-6	TRBJ2-7	NA	NA	TGTGCCAGCAGCTTATCTCCCCCTGGGCAGGGGATAGACTACGAGCAGTACTTC	CASSLSPPGQGIDYEQYF
TRBV7-2	TRBJ2-5	TRBD1	NA	TGTGCCAGCAGCAAACAGGGGTATCATGAGACCCAGTACTTC	CASSKQGYHETQYF
TRBV20-1	TRBJ1-1	NA	NA	TGCAGTGCTAGAGGAAGGCAGGAAGCTTTCTTT	CSARGRQEAFF
TRBV6-5	TRBJ2-1	TRBD2	NA	TGTGCCAGCAGCGGACTAGCGGGGACGGGGCCCTCCTACAATGAGCAGTTCTTC	CASSGLAGTGPSYNEQFF
TRBV7-7	TRBJ2-7	TRBD1	NA	TGTGCTAGCAGTACCGGGACAGGGGCAAGAGAGCAGTACTTC	CASSTGTGAREQYF
TRBV11-2	TRBJ2-6	NA	NA	TGTGCCAGCAGCTTAGGTGGACGGGAATCTGGGGCCAACGTCCTGACTTTC	CASSLGGRESGANVLTF
TRBV5-4	TRBJ2-5	NA	few	TGTGCCAGCAGCTACGGGTCTGGGGGAGAGACCCAGTACTTC	CASSYGSGGETQYF
TRBV24-1	TRBJ2-5	NA	NA	TGTGCCACCAGTGATTGGGGACCCGGACGGGACCAAGAGACCCAGTACTTC	CATSDWGPGRDQETQYF
TRBV6-5	TRBJ1-2	TRBD1	NA	TGTGCCAGCAGTTACTCGGACAGGGCTAACTATGGCTACACCTTC	CASSYSDRANYGYTF
TRBV28	TRBJ2-5	TRBD1	NA	TGTGCCAGCATCAGGGGGCATGAGGAGACCCAGTACTTC	CASIRGHEETQYF